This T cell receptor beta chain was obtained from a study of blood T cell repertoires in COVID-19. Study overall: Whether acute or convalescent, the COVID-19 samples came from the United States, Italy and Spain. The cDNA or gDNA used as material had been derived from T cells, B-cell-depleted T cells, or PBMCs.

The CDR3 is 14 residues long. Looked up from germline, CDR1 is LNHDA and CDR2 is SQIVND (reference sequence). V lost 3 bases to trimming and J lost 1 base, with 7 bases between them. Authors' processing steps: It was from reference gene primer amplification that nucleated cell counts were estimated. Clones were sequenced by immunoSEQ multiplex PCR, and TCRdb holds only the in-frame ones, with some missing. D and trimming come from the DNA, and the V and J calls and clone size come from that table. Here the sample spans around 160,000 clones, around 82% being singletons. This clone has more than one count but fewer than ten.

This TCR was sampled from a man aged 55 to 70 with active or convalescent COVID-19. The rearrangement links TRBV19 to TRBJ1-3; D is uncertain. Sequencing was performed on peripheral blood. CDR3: CASSIQMSGNTIYF. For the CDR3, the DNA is TGTGCCAGTAGTATCCAGATGTCTGGAAACACCATATATTTT.